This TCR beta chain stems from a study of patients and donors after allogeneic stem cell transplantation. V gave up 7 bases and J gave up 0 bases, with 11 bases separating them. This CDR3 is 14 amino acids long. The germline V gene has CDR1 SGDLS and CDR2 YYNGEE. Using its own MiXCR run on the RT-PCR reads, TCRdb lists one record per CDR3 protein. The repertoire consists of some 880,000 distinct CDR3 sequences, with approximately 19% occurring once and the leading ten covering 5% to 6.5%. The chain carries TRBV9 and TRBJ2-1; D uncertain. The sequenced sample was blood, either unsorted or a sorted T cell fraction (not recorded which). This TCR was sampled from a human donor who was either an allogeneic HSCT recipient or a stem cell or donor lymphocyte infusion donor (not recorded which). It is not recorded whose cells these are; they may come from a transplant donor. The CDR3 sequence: CASGRSISYNEQFF. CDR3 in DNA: TGTGCCAGCGGTCGTAGTATCTCCTACAATGAGCAGTTCTTC.